This T cell receptor beta chain stems from a study of blood T cell repertoires in COVID-19. Background on the study: In each case, the material was cDNA or gDNA derived from T cells, B-cell-depleted T cells, or PBMCs.

The CDR3 sequence is 17 residues long. Trimming shortened V by 1 base and J by 2 bases, and 16 bases separated the two germline ends. Per the germline V gene, CDR1 is KGHSH and CDR2 is LQKENI. Original data processing: From reference gene primer amplification, estimates of nucleated cell counts were derived. Sequencing was performed with immunoSEQ multiplex PCR; in TCRdb, only in-frame clones are kept and a portion is missing. V, J and clone size were drawn from that table, and D and trimming were deduced from the DNA. The data hold fewer than 200,000 clones, with roughly four fifths observed a single time. Participant ages covered about 18 to 100 years across 24 US areas.

This TCR derives from a man aged 45-60 years who had recovered from COVID-19. The genes are TRBV18 and TRBJ2-3; D is undetermined. The sequencing input was PBMCs or T cells enriched from blood (not recorded which). DNA of the CDR3: TGTGCCAGCTCACCACGGTCCACCAACATCCACACAGATACGCAGTATTTT. This sequence encodes CASSPRSTNIHTDTQYF.